This T cell receptor beta chain appears in the sequencing data of a study of Graves' ophthalmopathy and Graves' hyperthyroidism. RNA transcripts served as template for amplifying TCR beta CDR3 sequences. HTBI primers were employed in first-round RT-PCR, then a second-round multiplex PCR followed. TCRdb processed the multiplex PCR reads anew with MiXCR; each CDR3 protein has one entry. The sample lists about 400,000 distinct CDR3 sequences; 15% were seen once. This clonotype appeared many times. The CDR3 loop spans 15 amino acids. With 3 bases removed from V and 5 bases from J, the gap between germline ends came to 16 bases. CDR1 and CDR2 from the germline V gene are LGHNA and YNFKEQ.

This sequence originates from a woman in her late teens or twenties with stable Graves' hyperthyroidism. Sequenced material: peripheral blood. This chain uses TRBV4-2 with TRBJ2-5, with TRBD1 as a possible D gene (5 bases). CDR3 region: CASSHERGGRETQYF. For the CDR3, the DNA is TGTGCCAGCAGCCATGAAAGGGGCGGTAGGGAGACCCAGTACTTC.